The clone carrying this T cell receptor beta chain was seen once. Its antigen remains unidentified. Germline-derived CDR1 and CDR2 are SGDLS and YYNGEE. The CDR3 extends over 16 amino acids. Trimming shortened V by 0 bases and J by 0 bases, and 11 bases separated the two germline ends. In the United States, treatment was given to all participants with HIV. The data were obtained in a study of long-term antiretroviral therapy in people with HIV. Overall study findings and caveats: In samples taken after ART, diversity increased but remained below transplant donor control levels.

It was version v3.0 of the immunoSEQ assay that was run at survey level. Samples were sequenced targeting about 40,000-50,000 T-cell genomes each. Data came from immunoSEQ multiplex PCR; TCRdb stores just in-frame clones and leaves some out. The sample lists around 28,000 clones, over 70% occurring once. The clonotype originates from a young man with HIV. The chain has TRBV9 and TRBJ2-3, with D possibly TRBD2 on 6 matching bases. The sequences come from unsorted PBMCs, collected roughly 2.7 years after starting antiretroviral therapy. The CDR3 coding sequence is TGTGCCAGCAGCGTAGCTAAGGGGACTAGCACAGATACGCAGTATTTT. Amino acids: CASSVAKGTSTDTQYF. The variable domain in full, with the rest retrieved from reference TRBV9 and TRBJ2-3, is DSGVTQTPKHLITATGQRVTLRCSPRSGDLSVYWYQQSLDQGLQFLIQYYNGEERAKGNILERFSAQQFPDLHSELNLSSLELGDSALYFCASSVAKGTSTDTQYFGPGTRLTVL.